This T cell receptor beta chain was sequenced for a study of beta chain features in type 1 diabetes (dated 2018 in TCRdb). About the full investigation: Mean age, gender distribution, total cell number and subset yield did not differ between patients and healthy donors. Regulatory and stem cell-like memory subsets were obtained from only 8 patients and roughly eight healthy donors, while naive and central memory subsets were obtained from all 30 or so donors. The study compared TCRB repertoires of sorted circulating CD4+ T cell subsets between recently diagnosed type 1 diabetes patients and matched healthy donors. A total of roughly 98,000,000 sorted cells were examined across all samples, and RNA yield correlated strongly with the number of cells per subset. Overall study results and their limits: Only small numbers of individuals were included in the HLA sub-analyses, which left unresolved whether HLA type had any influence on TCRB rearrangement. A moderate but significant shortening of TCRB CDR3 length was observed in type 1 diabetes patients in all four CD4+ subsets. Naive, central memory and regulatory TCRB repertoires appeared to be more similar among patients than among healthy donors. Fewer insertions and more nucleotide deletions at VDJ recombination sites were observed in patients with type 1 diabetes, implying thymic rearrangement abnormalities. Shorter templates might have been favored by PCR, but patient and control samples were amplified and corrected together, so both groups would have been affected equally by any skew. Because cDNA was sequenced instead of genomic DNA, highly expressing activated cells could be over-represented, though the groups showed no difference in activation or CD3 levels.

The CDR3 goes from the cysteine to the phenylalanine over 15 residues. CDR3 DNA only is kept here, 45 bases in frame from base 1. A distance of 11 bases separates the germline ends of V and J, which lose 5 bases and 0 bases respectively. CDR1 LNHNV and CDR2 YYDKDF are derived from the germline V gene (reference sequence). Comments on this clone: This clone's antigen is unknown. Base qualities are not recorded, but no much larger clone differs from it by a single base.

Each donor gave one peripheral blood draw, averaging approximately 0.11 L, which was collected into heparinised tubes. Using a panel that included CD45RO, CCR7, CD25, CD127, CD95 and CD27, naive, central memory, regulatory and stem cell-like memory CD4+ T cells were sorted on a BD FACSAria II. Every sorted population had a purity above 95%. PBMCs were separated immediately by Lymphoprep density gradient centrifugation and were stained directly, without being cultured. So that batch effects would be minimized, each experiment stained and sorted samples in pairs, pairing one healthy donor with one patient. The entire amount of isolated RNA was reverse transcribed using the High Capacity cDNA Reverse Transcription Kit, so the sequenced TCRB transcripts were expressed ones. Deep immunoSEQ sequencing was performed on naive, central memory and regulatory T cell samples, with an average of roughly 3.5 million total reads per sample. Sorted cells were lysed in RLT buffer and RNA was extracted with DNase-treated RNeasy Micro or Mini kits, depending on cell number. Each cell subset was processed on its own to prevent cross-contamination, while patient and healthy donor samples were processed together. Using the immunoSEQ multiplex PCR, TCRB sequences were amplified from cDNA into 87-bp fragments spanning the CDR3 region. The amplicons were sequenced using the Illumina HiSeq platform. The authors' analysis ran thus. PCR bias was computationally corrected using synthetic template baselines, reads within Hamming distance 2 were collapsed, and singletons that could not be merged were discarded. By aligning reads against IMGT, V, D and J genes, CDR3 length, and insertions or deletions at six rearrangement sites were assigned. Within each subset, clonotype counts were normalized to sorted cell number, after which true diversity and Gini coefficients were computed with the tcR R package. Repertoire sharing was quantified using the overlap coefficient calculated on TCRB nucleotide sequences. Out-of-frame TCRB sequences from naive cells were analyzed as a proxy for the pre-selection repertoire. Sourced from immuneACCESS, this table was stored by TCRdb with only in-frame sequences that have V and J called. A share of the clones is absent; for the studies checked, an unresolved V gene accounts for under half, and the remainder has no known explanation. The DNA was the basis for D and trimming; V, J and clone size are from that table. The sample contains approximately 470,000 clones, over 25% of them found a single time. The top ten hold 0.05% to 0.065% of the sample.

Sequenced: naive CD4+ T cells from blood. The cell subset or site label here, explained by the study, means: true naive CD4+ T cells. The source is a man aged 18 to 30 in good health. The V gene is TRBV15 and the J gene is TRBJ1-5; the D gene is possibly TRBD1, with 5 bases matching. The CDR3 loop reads CATSAGGGSNQPQHF. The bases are TGTGCCACCAGCGCCGGGGGGGGTAGCAATCAGCCCCAGCATTTT.